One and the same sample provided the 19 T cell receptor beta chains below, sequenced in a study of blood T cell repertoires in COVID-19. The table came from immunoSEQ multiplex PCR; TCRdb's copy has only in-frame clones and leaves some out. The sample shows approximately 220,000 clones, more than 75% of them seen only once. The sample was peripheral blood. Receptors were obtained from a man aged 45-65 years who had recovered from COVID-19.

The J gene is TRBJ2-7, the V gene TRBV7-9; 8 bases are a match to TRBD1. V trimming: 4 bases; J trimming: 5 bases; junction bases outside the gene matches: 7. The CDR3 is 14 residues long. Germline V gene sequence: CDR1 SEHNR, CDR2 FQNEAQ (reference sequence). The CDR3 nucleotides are TGTGCCAGCAGCTCTATATACAGGGGGAACGAGCAGTACTTC. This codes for CASSSIYRGNEQYF.

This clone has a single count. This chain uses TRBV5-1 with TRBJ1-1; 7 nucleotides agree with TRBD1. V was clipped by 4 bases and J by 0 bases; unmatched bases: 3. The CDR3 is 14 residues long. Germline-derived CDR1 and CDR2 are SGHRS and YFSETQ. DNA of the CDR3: TGCGCCAGCAGCGGGGACAGTCTGAACACTGAAGCTTTCTTT. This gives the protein CASSGDSLNTEAFF.

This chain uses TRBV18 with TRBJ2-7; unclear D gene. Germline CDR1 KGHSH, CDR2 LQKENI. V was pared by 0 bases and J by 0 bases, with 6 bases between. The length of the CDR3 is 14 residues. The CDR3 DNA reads TGTGCCAGCTCACCACCGACAAACTCCTACGAGCAGTACTTC. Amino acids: CASSPPTNSYEQYF.

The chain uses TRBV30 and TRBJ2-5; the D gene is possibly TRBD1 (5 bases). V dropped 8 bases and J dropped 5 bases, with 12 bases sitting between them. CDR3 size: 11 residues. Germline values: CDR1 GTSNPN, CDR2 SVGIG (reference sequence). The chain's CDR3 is CALRVWETQYF. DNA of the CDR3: TGTGCCCTCAGGGTCTGGGAGACCCAGTACTTC.

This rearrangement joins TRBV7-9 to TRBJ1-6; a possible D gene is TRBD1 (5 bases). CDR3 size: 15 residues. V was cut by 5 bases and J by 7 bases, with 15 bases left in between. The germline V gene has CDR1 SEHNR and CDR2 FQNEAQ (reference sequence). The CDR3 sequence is CASSLTQGENSPLHF. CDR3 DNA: TGTGCCAGCAGCCTCACCCAGGGTGAAAATTCACCCCTCCACTTT.

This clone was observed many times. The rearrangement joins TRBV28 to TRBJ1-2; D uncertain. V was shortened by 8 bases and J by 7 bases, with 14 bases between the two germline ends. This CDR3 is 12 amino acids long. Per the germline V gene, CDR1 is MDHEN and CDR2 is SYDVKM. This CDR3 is CASALSTGGYTF. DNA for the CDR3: TGTGCCAGCGCCCTCTCTACCGGTGGCTACACCTTC.

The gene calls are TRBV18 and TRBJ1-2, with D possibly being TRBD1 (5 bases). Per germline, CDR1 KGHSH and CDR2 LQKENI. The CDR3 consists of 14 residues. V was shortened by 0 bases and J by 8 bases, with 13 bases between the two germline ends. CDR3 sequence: CASSPPEGVLGYTF. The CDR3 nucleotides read TGTGCCAGCTCACCACCGGAAGGGGTGCTGGGCTACACCTTC.

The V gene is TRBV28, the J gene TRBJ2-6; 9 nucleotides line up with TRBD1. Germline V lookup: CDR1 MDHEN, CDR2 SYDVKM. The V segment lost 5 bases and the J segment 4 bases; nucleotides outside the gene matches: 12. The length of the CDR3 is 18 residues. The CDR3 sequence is CASSPNTQGARGANVLTF. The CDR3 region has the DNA TGTGCCAGCAGTCCAAATACACAGGGGGCGCGAGGGGCCAACGTCCTGACTTTC.

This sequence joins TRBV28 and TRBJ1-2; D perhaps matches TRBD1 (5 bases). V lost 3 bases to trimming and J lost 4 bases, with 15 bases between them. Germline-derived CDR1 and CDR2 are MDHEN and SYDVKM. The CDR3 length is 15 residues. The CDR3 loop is CASSLSGPGGYGYTF. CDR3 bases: TGTGCCAGCAGTTTGTCCGGGCCCGGGGGCTATGGCTACACCTTC.

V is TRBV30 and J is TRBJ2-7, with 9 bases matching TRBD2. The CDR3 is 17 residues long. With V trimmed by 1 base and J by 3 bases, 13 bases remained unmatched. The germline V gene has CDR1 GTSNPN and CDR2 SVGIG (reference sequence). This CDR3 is CAWSGPLGLAGIYEQYF. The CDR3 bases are TGTGCCTGGAGTGGACCCTTAGGGCTAGCGGGGATCTACGAGCAGTACTTC. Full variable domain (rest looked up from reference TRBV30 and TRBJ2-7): SQTIHQWPATLVQPVGSPLSLECTVEGTSNPNLYWYRQAAGRGLQLLFYSVGIGQISSEVPQNLSASRPQDRQFILSSKKLLLSDSGFYLCAWSGPLGLAGIYEQYFGPGTRLTVT.

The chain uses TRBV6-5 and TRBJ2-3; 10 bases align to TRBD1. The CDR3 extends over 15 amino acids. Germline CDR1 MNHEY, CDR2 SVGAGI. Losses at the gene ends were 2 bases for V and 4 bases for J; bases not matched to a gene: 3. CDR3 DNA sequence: TGTGCCAGCAGTTACGGACAGGGGGGAGCAGATACGCAGTATTTT. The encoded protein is CASSYGQGGADTQYF.

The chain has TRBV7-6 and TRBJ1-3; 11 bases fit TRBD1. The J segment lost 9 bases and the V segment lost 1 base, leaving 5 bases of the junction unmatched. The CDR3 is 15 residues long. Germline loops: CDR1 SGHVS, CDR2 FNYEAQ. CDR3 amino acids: CASSLGTGGAGTIYF. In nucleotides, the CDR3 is TGTGCCAGCAGCTTAGGGACAGGGGGCGCGGGCACCATATATTTT.

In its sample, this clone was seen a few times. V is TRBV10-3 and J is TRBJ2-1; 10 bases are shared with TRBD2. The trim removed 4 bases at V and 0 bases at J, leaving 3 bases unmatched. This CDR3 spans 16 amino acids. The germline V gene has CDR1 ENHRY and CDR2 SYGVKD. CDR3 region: CAISGTSGHSYNEQFF. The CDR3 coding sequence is TGTGCCATCAGTGGGACTAGCGGACACTCCTACAATGAGCAGTTCTTC.

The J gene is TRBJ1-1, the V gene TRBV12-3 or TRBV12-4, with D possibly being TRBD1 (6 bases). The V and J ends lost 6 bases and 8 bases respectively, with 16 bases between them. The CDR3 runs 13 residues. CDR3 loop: CASRKLTGLEAFF. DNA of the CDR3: TGTGCCAGCAGGAAACTTACAGGGCTCGAAGCTTTCTTT.

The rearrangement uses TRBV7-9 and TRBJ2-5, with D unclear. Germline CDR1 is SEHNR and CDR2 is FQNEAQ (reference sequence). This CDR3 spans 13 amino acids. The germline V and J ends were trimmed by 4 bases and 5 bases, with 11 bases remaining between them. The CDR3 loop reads CASSSTMRETQYF. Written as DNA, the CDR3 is TGTGCCAGCAGCTCCACGATGAGGGAGACCCAGTACTTC.

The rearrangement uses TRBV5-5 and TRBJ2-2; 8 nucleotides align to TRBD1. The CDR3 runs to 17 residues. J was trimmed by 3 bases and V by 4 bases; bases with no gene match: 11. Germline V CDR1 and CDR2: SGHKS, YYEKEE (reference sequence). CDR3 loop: CASSPTGDGFDTGELFF. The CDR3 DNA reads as TGTGCCAGCAGCCCGACAGGGGACGGGTTTGACACCGGGGAGCTGTTTTTT.

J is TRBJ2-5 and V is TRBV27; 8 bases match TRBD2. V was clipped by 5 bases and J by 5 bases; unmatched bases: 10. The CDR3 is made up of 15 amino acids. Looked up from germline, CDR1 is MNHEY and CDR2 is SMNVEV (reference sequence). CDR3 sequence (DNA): TGTGCCAGCAGTCCAAGCGGGAGACCGGAGGAGACCCAGTACTTC. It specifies CASSPSGRPEETQYF.

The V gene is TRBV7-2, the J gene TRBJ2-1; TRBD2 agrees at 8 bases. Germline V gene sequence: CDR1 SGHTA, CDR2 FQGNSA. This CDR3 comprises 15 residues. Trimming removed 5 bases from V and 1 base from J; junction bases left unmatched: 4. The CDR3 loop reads CASSLLAESYNEQFF. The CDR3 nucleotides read TGTGCCAGCAGCCTACTAGCGGAATCCTACAATGAGCAGTTCTTC.

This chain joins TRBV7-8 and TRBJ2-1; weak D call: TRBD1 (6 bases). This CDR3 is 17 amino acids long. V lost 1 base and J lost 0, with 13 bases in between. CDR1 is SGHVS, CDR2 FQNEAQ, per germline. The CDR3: CASSLGSIGGSYNEQFF. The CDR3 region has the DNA TGTGCCAGCAGCTTAGGGTCGATAGGGGGCTCCTACAATGAGCAGTTCTTC.